This T cell receptor beta chain was captured in a study of cytomegalovirus exposure and HLA in healthy donors. All donors participated as healthy donors of bone marrow. V was trimmed by 3 bases and J by 1 base, leaving 16 bases between them. This CDR3 region has 16 residues. Per the germline V gene, CDR1 is GTSNPN and CDR2 is SVGIG (reference sequence). The PCR used 60 Vbeta and 13 Jbeta primers. The repertoire was sequenced with immunoSEQ multiplex PCR; TCRdb's copy has only in-frame clones and lacks some. The sample lists roughly 110,000 clones, 67% occurring once. As for this clone: Its antigen remains unknown.

Study-wide results and caveats: What a later analysis showed was that several of the most significant clusters appeared linked to common viral pathogens. Fewer N-insertions than the approximately 680-donor mean were reportedly shown by an Asian-associated ancestry cluster in a later analysis.

The clonotype comes from a man aged 18 to 30 in good health and CMV-seropositive. This chain joins TRBV30 and TRBJ1-5; D is unresolved. What was sequenced was PBMCs. CDR3 coding DNA: TGTGCCTGGAGCTTGCGGGGATTAGGAAGCAATCAGCCCCAGCATTTT. Translating it yields CAWSLRGLGSNQPQHF.